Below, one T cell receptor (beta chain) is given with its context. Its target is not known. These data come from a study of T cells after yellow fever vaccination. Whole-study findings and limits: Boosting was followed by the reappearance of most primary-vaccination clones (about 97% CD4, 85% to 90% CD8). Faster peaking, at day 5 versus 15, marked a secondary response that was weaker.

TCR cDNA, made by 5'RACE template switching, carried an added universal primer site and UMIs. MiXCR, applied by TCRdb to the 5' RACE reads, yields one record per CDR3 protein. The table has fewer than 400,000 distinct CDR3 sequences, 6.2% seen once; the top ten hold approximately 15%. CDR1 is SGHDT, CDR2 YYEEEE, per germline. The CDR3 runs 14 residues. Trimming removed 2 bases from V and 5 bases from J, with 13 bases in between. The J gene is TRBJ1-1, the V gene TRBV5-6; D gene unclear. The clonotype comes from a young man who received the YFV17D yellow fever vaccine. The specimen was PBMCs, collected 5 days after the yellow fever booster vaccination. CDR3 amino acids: CASSFDPVRTEAFF. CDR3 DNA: TGTGCCAGCAGCTTTGACCCCGTGAGAACTGAAGCTTTCTTT.